This T cell receptor (beta chain) stems from a study of CD8 T cell repertoires and HIV-1 epitope variants. Across the study: Twenty-five autologous and known Gag and Nef epitope variant peptides each stimulated T cells separately. Controls included no peptide, Ebola AY9 epitope, and a CMV, EBV, flu pool. Enriched T cells were co-cultured with equal numbers of autologous T cell-negative antigen-presenting cells. An uncultured baseline aliquot held 1M T cells.

Per the germline V gene, CDR1 is SGHVS and CDR2 is FQNEAQ. The CDR3 has 17 amino acids. Losses at the gene ends were 5 bases for V and 3 bases for J; bases not matched to a gene: 13. For this clone: Antigen: not known.

The repertoire was sequenced with immunoSEQ multiplex PCR; TCRdb's copy has only in-frame clones and lacks some. The table includes several thousand clones, less than 75% detected once. Sequencing was carried out using cultured CD8+ T cells derived from PBMCs. This TCR came from a male donor with HIV. V gene TRBV7-8 combines with J gene TRBJ1-1, with 9 bases that match TRBD1. CDR3 sequence reads: CASSATGTGTVYTEAFF. The DNA of the CDR3 is TGTGCCAGCAGCGCTACCGGGACAGGGACAGTTTACACTGAAGCTTTCTTT.